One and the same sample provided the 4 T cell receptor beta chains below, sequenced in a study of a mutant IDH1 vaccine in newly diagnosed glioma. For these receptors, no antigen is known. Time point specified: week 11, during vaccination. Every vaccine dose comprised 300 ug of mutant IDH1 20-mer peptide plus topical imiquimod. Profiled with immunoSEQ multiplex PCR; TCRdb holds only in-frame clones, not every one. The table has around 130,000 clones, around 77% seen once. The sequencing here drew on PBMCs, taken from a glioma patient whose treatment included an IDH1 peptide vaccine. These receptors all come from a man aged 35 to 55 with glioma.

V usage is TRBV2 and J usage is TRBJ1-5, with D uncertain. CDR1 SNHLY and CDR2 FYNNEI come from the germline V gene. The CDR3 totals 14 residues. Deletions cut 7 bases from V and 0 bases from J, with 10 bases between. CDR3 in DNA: TGTGCCAGCACGGCAGCTTATAGCAATCAGCCCCAGCATTTT. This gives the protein CASTAAYSNQPQHF.

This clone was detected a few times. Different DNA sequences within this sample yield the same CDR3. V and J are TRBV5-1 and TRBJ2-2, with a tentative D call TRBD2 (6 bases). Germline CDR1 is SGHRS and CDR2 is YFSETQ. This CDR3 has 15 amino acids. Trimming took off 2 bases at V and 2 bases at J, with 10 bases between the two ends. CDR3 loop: CASSLGGLNTGELFF. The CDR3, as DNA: TGCGCCAGCAGCTTAGGAGGGCTAAACACCGGGGAGCTGTTTTTT.

This chain's CDR3 is CASSLGVHREETQYF. The CDR3 coding sequence is TGTGCCAGCAGCTTAGGCGTCCACAGAGAAGAGACCCAGTACTTC. The rearrangement links TRBV7-2 to TRBJ2-5; D unresolved. This CDR3 comprises 15 residues. Germline assignment: CDR1 SGHTA and CDR2 FQGNSA. Trimming left V 1 base short and J 3 bases short, with 12 bases between.

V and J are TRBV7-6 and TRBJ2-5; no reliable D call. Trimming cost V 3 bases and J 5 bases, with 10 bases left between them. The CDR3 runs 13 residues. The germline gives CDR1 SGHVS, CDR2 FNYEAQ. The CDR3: CASSFTRMETQYF. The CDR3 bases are TGTGCCAGCAGCTTCACAAGGATGGAGACCCAGTACTTC.